This T cell receptor (beta chain) comes out of a study of cytomegalovirus exposure and HLA in healthy donors. Study observations and caveats: Previously analyzed data showed that most TCR beta V segments were productive at a frequency of about 87% or about 30%. Most sequenced TCRs were rare (though some public TCRs occurred in many donors). The classifier, whose performance was assessed in both the original and validation cohorts, reportedly diagnosed cytomegalovirus status with high specificity and sensitivity. Some V segments (TRBV6-2 and TRBV6-3 among them) were excluded as indistinguishable.

PCR employed 60 Vbeta and 13 Jbeta primers. The method was immunoSEQ multiplex PCR; TCRdb's version includes in-frame clones alone and lacks a portion of them. Of roughly 150,000 clones in the sample, approximately 80% were seen once. Germline CDR1 reads MNHEY; CDR2 reads SVGAGI. The CDR3 runs 15 residues. To note about this clone: The target antigen is unknown.

This TCR was recovered from a man in his forties in good health and CMV-seronegative. Material for sequencing was PBMCs. V usage is TRBV6-5 and J usage is TRBJ2-5; TRBD2 is a possible D gene (5 bases). The J call is doubtful: the DNA matches TRBJ2-7 better. The chain's CDR3 is CASSYGGADTYEQYF. CDR3 in DNA: TGTGCCAGCAGTTACGGCGGAGCGGATACCTACGAGCAGTACTTC.